These 18 T cell receptor beta chains originate from one sample sequenced in a study of cytomegalovirus exposure and HLA in healthy donors. 60 Vbeta and 13 Jbeta primers were used in PCR. Data came from immunoSEQ multiplex PCR; TCRdb stores just in-frame clones and leaves some out. Of about 98,000 clones in the sample, about 70% were seen once. What was sequenced was PBMCs. All receptors come from a female donor in good health and CMV-seronegative.

This rearrangement joins TRBV28 to TRBJ2-2; 8 nucleotides align to TRBD2. With V trimmed by 1 base and J by 6 bases, 7 bases remained unmatched. The germline gives CDR1 MDHEN, CDR2 SYDVKM. The CDR3 is 16 residues long. DNA of the CDR3: TGTGCCAGCAGTTTATCAGCGGGAGTTGGCCCCGGGGAGCTGTTTTTT. Its protein product is CASSLSAGVGPGELFF.

CDR3 protein: CASSVGAAGGQETQYF. The CDR3 nucleotides read TGTGCCAGCAGCGTGGGCGCAGCGGGAGGGCAAGAGACCCAGTACTTC. The chain carries TRBV9 and TRBJ2-5; 10 nucleotides match TRBD2. Looked up from germline, CDR1 is SGDLS and CDR2 is YYNGEE. V lost 2 bases, J lost 2 bases, and 6 bases stayed unmatched. CDR3 length: 16 amino acids.

The chain uses TRBV5-4 and TRBJ1-1; 8 bases map to TRBD1. The CDR3 sequence is 16 residues long. V gave up 4 bases and J gave up 6 bases; unmatched junction bases: 14. CDR1 and CDR2 (germline): SGHNT, YYREEE (reference sequence). CDR3 nucleotides: TGTGCCAGCAGCCCTTTTCAGGGGGCGCGTATCTCTGAAGCTTTCTTT. It encodes CASSPFQGARISEAFF.

The chain combines TRBV30 with TRBJ1-2; D not resolved. The length of the CDR3 is 15 residues. Germline V lookup: CDR1 GTSNPN, CDR2 SVGIG (reference sequence). V lost 0 bases and J 2 bases, leaving 13 bases between the germline ends. CDR3 protein: CAWSVLEGRNYGYTF. DNA for the CDR3: TGTGCCTGGAGTGTACTGGAAGGCAGGAACTATGGCTACACCTTC.

This clone turned up a few times. The chain combines TRBV5-1 with TRBJ2-1; 14 bases are shared with TRBD2. V lost 3 bases to trimming and J lost 7 bases; unmatched junction nucleotides: 9. CDR3 length: 17 amino acids. The germline gives CDR1 SGHRS, CDR2 YFSETQ. The CDR3 sequence is CASSWVGGTSGSNEQFF. CDR3 nucleotides: TGCGCCAGCAGCTGGGTGGGTGGGACTAGCGGGAGTAATGAGCAGTTCTTC.

This chain connects TRBV11-2 to TRBJ1-1; the D gene is possibly TRBD1 (5 bases). Between the trimmed V and J ends, which lost 6 bases and 4 bases, there was a span of 15 bases. Germline V gene data show CDR1 as SGHAT and CDR2 as FQNNGV. CDR3 length: 14 residues. CDR3 amino acids: CASSQEQGLTEAFF. As DNA, the CDR3 is TGTGCCAGCAGTCAGGAGCAGGGACTCACTGAAGCTTTCTTT.

This clone appeared a few times. The rearrangement joins TRBV5-4 to TRBJ2-5, with 7 bases aligning to TRBD2. CDR3 length equals 14 residues. V was pared by 5 bases and J by 3 bases, with 7 bases of the junction left unmatched. CDR1 and CDR2 (germline): SGHNT, YYREEE (reference sequence). The CDR3 loop is CASRQAGLKETQYF. The CDR3 coding sequence is TGTGCCAGCAGGCAAGCGGGATTAAAAGAGACCCAGTACTTC. The full variable domain, with the rest looked up from reference TRBV5-4 and TRBJ2-5, is ETGVTQSPTHLIKTRGQQVTLRCSSQSGHNTVSWYQQALGQGPQFIFQYYREEENGRGNFPPRFSGLQFPNYSSELNVNALELDDSALYLCASRQAGLKETQYFGPGTRLLVL.

This chain connects TRBV5-1 to TRBJ1-4; D gene uncertain. Germline CDR1 SGHRS, CDR2 YFSETQ. Trimming left V 2 bases short and J 7 bases short, with 30 bases between. The CDR3 runs 20 residues. The CDR3 DNA reads as TGCGCCAGCAGCTTAAAGGGCTACGGCGGGTCTCGTACTGGAGGTGAAAAACTGTTTTTT. This translates into CASSLKGYGGSRTGGEKLFF.

V and J are TRBV29-1 and TRBJ1-2; 7 bases align to TRBD1. Germline V lookup: CDR1 SQVTM, CDR2 ANQGSEA. The CDR3 totals 12 residues. With 8 bases clipped from V and 8 bases from J, the junction kept 11 bases outside the gene matches. CDR3 bases: TGCAGCTTCCAACAGGGGACGGGCGGCTACACCTTC. Protein: CSFQQGTGGYTF.

J is TRBJ2-1 and V is TRBV9; the D gene is possibly TRBD1 (5 bases). CDR1 SGDLS and CDR2 YYNGEE come from the germline V gene. Trimming shortened V by 2 bases and J by 5 bases, and 11 bases separated the two germline ends. This CDR3 is 14 amino acids long. The CDR3 loop is CASSVEGADNEQFF. The DNA of the CDR3 is TGTGCCAGCAGCGTCGAAGGGGCCGACAATGAGCAGTTCTTC.

This rearrangement joins TRBV19 to TRBJ2-2; perhaps TRBD1 as D (6 bases). In germline, CDR1 is LNHDA, CDR2 SQIVND (reference sequence). CDR3 length: 14 residues. The V end lost 3 bases, the J end lost 6 bases, and 11 bases lay between the germline ends. CDR3 in DNA: TGTGCCAGTAGTATTCAAGGGGGATCCGGGGAGCTGTTTTTT. Encoded protein: CASSIQGGSGELFF. Using reference TRBV19 and TRBJ2-2 for the parts outside the CDR3, the full variable domain is DGGITQSPKYLFRKEGQNVTLSCEQNLNHDAMYWYRQDPGQGLRLIYYSQIVNDFQKGDIAEGYSVSREKKESFPLTVTSAQKNPTAFYLCASSIQGGSGELFFGEGSRLTVL.

This chain uses TRBV4-3 with TRBJ2-7, with a weak D call TRBD2 (6 bases). CDR1 and CDR2 (germline): LGHNA, YSLEER. Trimming shortened V by 1 base and J by 1 base, and 17 bases separated the two germline ends. The CDR3 consists of 17 residues. The CDR3 DNA reads TGCGCCAGCAGCCAAGGCGCGCGGGGCGAGTTGTCCTACGAGCAGTACTTC. This gives the protein CASSQGARGELSYEQYF.

The CDR3 sequence: CASSAGVEQYF. CDR3 in DNA: TGTGCCAGCAGTGCGGGGGTCGAGCAGTACTTC. The chain carries TRBV2 and TRBJ2-5, with D possibly matching TRBD2 (6 bases). The J call may be in error: the DNA end matches TRBJ2-7 better. Germline V lookup: CDR1 SNHLY, CDR2 FYNNEI. The CDR3 is made up of 11 amino acids.

The rearrangement joins TRBV15 to TRBJ1-4; TRBD1 agrees at 9 bases. Germline CDR1 LNHNV, CDR2 YYDKDF (reference sequence). After removal of 0 bases from V and 7 bases from J, the junction contained 6 bases not matched to a gene. There are 16 residues in the CDR3. For the CDR3, the DNA is TGTGCCACCAGCAGAGATCGAAGGGACAGGGTTGAAAAACTGTTTTTT. This gives the protein CATSRDRRDRVEKLFF.

The J gene is TRBJ2-7, the V gene TRBV4-1; D possibly corresponds to TRBD2 (6 bases). Germline V gene sequence: CDR1 MGHRA, CDR2 YSYEKL. The CDR3 extends over 17 amino acids. The V end was cut by 0 bases, the J end by 7 bases, with 22 bases between. This CDR3 is CASSQDRGGTGFREQYF. CDR3 nucleotides: TGCGCCAGCAGCCAAGATCGGGGCGGGACTGGTTTCCGTGAGCAGTACTTC.

This clone has just one count. This chain connects TRBV11-2 to TRBJ1-5; 9 bases match TRBD1. Germline V CDR1 and CDR2: SGHAT, FQNNGV. Germline trimming cut 0 bases from V and 6 bases from J; bases unmatched to any gene: 3. The CDR3 is made up of 15 amino acids. Written as DNA, the CDR3 is TGTGCCAGCAGCTTAGAACAGGGGGCCGTTCAGCCCCAGCATTTT. Amino acids: CASSLEQGAVQPQHF.

The chain joins TRBV7-2 to TRBJ2-1; D is ambiguous. The germline CDR1 and CDR2 sequences are SGHTA and FQGNSA. The CDR3 spans 11 residues. The V and J ends lost 6 bases and 6 bases respectively, with 6 bases between them. The CDR3 region is CASRGPNEQFF. The CDR3 nucleotides read TGTGCCAGCAGGGGCCCCAATGAGCAGTTCTTC.

Only a few counts were recorded for this clone. The chain uses TRBV27 and TRBJ2-3; D perhaps matches TRBD1 (5 bases). Deletions cut 7 bases from V and 1 base from J, with 12 bases between. The CDR3 consists of 14 residues. The V gene's germline CDR1 is MNHEY and CDR2 SMNVEV (reference sequence). The CDR3 DNA sequence: TGTGCCAGCACCGAAAGGGGCGGCACAGATACGCAGTATTTT. Residues: CASTERGGTDTQYF.